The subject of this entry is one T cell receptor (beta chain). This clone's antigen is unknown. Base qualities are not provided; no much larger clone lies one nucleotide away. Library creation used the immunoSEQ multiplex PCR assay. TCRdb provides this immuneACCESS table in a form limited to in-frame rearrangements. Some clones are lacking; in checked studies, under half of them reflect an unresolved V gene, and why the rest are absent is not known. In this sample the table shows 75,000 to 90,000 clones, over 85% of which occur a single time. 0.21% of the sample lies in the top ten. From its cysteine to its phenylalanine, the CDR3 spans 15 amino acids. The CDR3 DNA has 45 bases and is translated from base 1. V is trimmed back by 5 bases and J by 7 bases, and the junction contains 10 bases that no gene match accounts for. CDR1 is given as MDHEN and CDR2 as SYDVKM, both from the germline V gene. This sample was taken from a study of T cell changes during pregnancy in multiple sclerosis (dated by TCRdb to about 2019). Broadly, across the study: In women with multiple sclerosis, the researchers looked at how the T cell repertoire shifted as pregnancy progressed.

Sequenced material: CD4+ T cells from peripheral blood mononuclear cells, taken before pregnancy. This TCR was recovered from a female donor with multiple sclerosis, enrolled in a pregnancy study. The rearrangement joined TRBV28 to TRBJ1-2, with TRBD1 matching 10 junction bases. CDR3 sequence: CASSKTGTGVSGYTF. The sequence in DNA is TGTGCCAGCAGTAAAACCGGGACAGGGGTTTCTGGCTACACCTTC.